This TCR beta chain was retrieved from a study of tumor-infiltrating lymphocytes in primary liver carcinoma. Across the study: Patients were both men and women, whose ages ran from 30 to 69 years. Whole-study findings and limits: Left bulk and unsorted, the samples did not allow CD4+ and CD8+ repertoires to be compared. Less overlap was seen in tumor-adjacent and tumor-blood pairs than in tumor region pairs.

Making TCR beta cDNA involved around 500 ng total RNA and a constant-region primer. It was through three nested multiplex PCR rounds of slightly modified ARM-PCR that TCR beta libraries arose. For approximately 11 cycles apiece, the opening two PCR rounds ran with TRBV1-TRBV30 forward primers and a C-beta reverse primer. In TCRdb, the multiplex PCR reads were re-called with MiXCR into one record per CDR3 protein. In the table there are about 320,000 distinct CDR3 sequences, less than 75% of which are singletons. Unsorted whole blood served as the source of blood RNA, and germline DNA was extracted as well. What was collected before surgery was approximately 4 milliliters of peripheral blood. Looked up from germline, CDR1 is SQVTM and CDR2 is ANQGSEA. The CDR3 covers 16 residues. Comment on this clonotype: Antigen specificity is unknown.

The chain carries TRBV29-1 and TRBJ2-7; D is perhaps TRBD1 or TRBD2 (5 bases each). The sequenced sample consisted of peripheral blood. The clonotype originates from a man aged 40-49 years with primary liver carcinoma and hepatitis B virus infection. The CDR3, as DNA: TGCAGGGCCATGACATCTGGGACCGGCACTCAATACGAGCAGTACTTC. Translation: CRAMTSGTGTQYEQYF.